The 24 T cell receptor beta chains listed next were all sequenced from one sample in a study of T-cell memory formation after mild COVID-19. A single record per CDR3 protein comes from TCRdb applying MiXCR to the 5' RACE reads. The sample includes about 410,000 distinct CDR3 sequences, 20% to 30% seen only once; the top ten take roughly 14%. Sequencing was carried out using PBMCs or a T cell subset sorted from them (not recorded which). These receptors originate from an adult woman who had mild COVID-19 (a few samples of this study predate the infection). Cell type and time point are not known.

The chain has TRBV3-1 and TRBJ2-5; either TRBD1 or TRBD2 may supply D (5 bases each). The CDR3 runs 16 residues. Trimming left V 4 bases short and J 2 bases short, with 17 bases between. CDR1 is LGHDT, CDR2 YNNKEL, per germline (reference sequence). CDR3 protein: CASSPTAGWGQETQYF. The DNA for the CDR3 is TGTGCCAGCAGCCCCACCGCAGGGTGGGGGCAAGAGACCCAGTACTTC.

The table lists this clonotype with a few counts. The chain carries TRBV7-9 and TRBJ1-4; the D is unclear. Between the trimmed V and J ends, which lost 11 bases and 8 bases, there was a span of 15 bases. Germline CDR1 and CDR2: SEHNR and FQNEAQ (reference sequence). This CDR3 region has 12 residues. CDR3 bases: TGTGCCGGAGGGCTTAATGAAGAAAAACTGTTTTTT. It yields the protein CAGGLNEEKLFF.

The V call is TRBV18, the J call TRBJ2-7; D is possibly TRBD1 or TRBD2 (6 bases each). V gave up 8 bases and J gave up 3 bases, with 17 bases separating them. CDR1 is KGHSH, CDR2 LQKENI, per germline. This CDR3 is built from 14 residues. For the CDR3, the DNA is TGTGCCAGCCAATATGCGGGACATCTCTACGAGCAGTACTTC. It encodes CASQYAGHLYEQYF. The full variable domain, with the rest looked up from reference TRBV18 and TRBJ2-7, is NAGVMQNPRHLVRRRGQEARLRCSPMKGHSHVYWYRQLPEEGLKFMVYLQKENIIDESGMPKERFSAEFPKEGPSILRIQQVVRGDSAAYFCASQYAGHLYEQYFGPGTRLTVT.

This rearrangement joins TRBV5-1 to TRBJ2-3, with 8 bases lining up with TRBD1. Germline trimming cut 2 bases from V and 6 bases from J; bases unmatched to any gene: 11. The CDR3 contains 16 residues. Germline V lookup: CDR1 SGHRS, CDR2 YFSETQ. The chain's CDR3 is CASSLEGTGPMDTQYF. Here the CDR3 DNA reads TGCGCCAGCAGCTTAGAGGGGACAGGCCCCATGGATACGCAGTATTTT. The full variable domain, rest sourced from reference TRBV5-1 and TRBJ2-3, is KAGVTQTPRYLIKTRGQQVTLSCSPISGHRSVSWYQQTPGQGLQFLFEYFSETQRNKGNFPGRFSGRQFSNSRSEMNVSTLELGDSALYLCASSLEGTGPMDTQYFGPGTRLTVL.

The chain combines TRBV20-1 with TRBJ1-1; D gene ambiguous. V shed 2 bases and J shed 1 base, with 5 bases lying between them. The CDR3 totals 12 residues. Germline V CDR1 and CDR2: DFQATT, SNEGSKA (reference sequence). The CDR3 region is CSARSPNTEAFF. The CDR3 DNA follows: TGCAGTGCTAGATCGCCGAACACTGAAGCTTTCTTT.

This chain links TRBV7-2 with TRBJ2-2, with TRBD2 as a possible D gene (5 bases). Deletions cut 6 bases from V and 2 bases from J, with 10 bases between. Germline V gene sequence: CDR1 SGHTA, CDR2 FQGNSA. This CDR3 comprises 14 residues. The CDR3 DNA is TGTGCCAGCAGGAGAGGGTTCAACACCGGGGAGCTGTTTTTT. Its translation is CASRRGFNTGELFF.

The gene calls are TRBV12-3 or TRBV12-4 and TRBJ2-5, with D perhaps matching TRBD1 or TRBD2 (5 bases each). The CDR3 is 15 amino acids. The ends were cut back, 8 bases at V and 2 bases at J, with 18 bases in the middle. The CDR3 DNA reads as TGTGCCAGCGAGGGGCAGGAAAAAGATCAAGAGACCCAGTACTTC. Residues: CASEGQEKDQETQYF.

The genes are TRBV5-1 and TRBJ2-1; perhaps D is TRBD1 or TRBD2 (5 bases each). CDR1 is SGHRS, CDR2 YFSETQ, per germline. CDR3 size: 15 residues. Trimming stripped 5 bases from V and 1 base from J, with 13 bases between. The CDR3 bases are TGCGCCAGCAGGATCGAGGGGAAGTCCTACAATGAGCAGTTCTTC. Residues: CASRIEGKSYNEQFF.

This clonotype was detected a few times. The V gene is TRBV6-2 or TRBV6-3, the J gene TRBJ1-1; D remains unclear. The CDR3 has 13 amino acids. The germline CDR1 and CDR2 sequences are MNHEY and SVGEGT. Trimming pared 7 bases from V and 7 bases from J, leaving 16 bases between. The CDR3 nucleotides read TGTGCCAGCATCCTAGGATTGGGCGGTGAAGCTTTCTTT. Its translation is CASILGLGGEAFF.

This clonotype was picked up a small number of times. V gene TRBV5-1 combines with J gene TRBJ1-2, with D uncertain. This CDR3 spans 11 amino acids. Germline loops: CDR1 SGHRS, CDR2 YFSETQ. Trimming pared 6 bases from V and 8 bases from J, leaving 11 bases between. The CDR3 bases are TGCGCCAGCACCTCTGGAACGGGCTACACCTTC. Translating it yields CASTSGTGYTF.

This clonotype was counted between two and nine times. This rearrangement joins TRBV14 to TRBJ2-3; 7 bases agree with TRBD1. The V and J ends lost 1 base and 3 bases, in that order; junction bases with no gene match: 4. Looked up from germline, CDR1 is SGHDN and CDR2 is FVKESK. The CDR3 spans 15 residues. The CDR3 sequence is CASSQVGRGTDTQYF. The DNA of the CDR3 is TGTGCCAGCAGCCAAGTGGGCAGGGGGACAGATACGCAGTATTTT.

This clonotype has just a few counts. The V call is TRBV11-2, the J call TRBJ2-5; no firm D call. V gave up 6 bases and J gave up 2 bases, with 19 bases separating them. Germline V gene lookup returns CDR1 SGHAT and CDR2 FQNNGV. This CDR3 contains 16 residues. This CDR3 is CASRNPAAEQQETQYF. Written as DNA, the CDR3 is TGTGCCAGCAGAAATCCGGCGGCGGAACAACAAGAGACCCAGTACTTC. Drawing the rest from reference TRBV11-2 and TRBJ2-5, the complete variable domain is EAGVAQSPRYKIIEKRQSVAFWCNPISGHATLYWYQQILGQGPKLLIQFQNNGVVDDSQLPKDRFSAERLKGVDSTLKIQPAKLEDSAVYLCASRNPAAEQQETQYFGPGTRLLVL.

The V gene is TRBV24-1, the J gene TRBJ2-5, with D hard to call. CDR3 length equals 11 residues. Germline V gene data show CDR1 as KGHDR and CDR2 as SFDVKD. Trimming cost V 7 bases and J 5 bases, with 7 bases left between them. DNA for the CDR3: TGTGCCACCAGCCTCGGGGAGACCCAGTACTTC. This gives the protein CATSLGETQYF.

This clonotype was counted only a few times. The chain recombines TRBV15 with TRBJ2-7, with D perhaps matching TRBD2 (6 bases). Deletions cut 3 bases from V and 1 base from J, with 13 bases between. CDR3 length: 15 amino acids. Per the germline V gene, CDR1 is LNHNV and CDR2 is YYDKDF (reference sequence). CDR3 sequence: CATSRPGVTSYEQYF. The CDR3, as DNA: TGTGCCACCAGCAGGCCGGGAGTTACATCCTACGAGCAGTACTTC. The full variable domain, completed using reference TRBV15 and TRBJ2-7, is DAMVIQNPRYQVTQFGKPVTLSCSQTLNHNVMYWYQQKSSQAPKLLFHYYDKDFNNEADTPDNFQSRRPNTSFCFLDIRSPGLGDTAMYLCATSRPGVTSYEQYFGPGTRLTVT.

This clonotype was counted between two and nine times. This rearrangement joins TRBV7-9 to TRBJ1-2; 8 bases line up with TRBD1. The CDR3 totals 16 residues. V lost 5 bases to trimming and J lost 7 bases; unmatched junction nucleotides: 15. CDR1 is SEHNR, CDR2 FQNEAQ, per germline (reference sequence). In DNA, the CDR3 is TGTGCCAGCAGCCTGACGACCGCCGGGACAGGAGGTGGCTACACCTTC. Translation gives CASSLTTAGTGGGYTF. The variable domain in full, completed from reference TRBV7-9 and TRBJ1-2, reads DTGVSQNPRHKITKRGQNVTFRCDPISEHNRLYWYRQTLGQGPEFLTYFQNEAQLEKSRLLSDRFSAERPKGSFSTLEIQRTEQGDSAMYLCASSLTTAGTGGGYTFGSGTRLTVV.

This clonotype was detected a few times. For the CDR3, the DNA is TGTGCCAGCAGCGTGGACATTAGAAGCTCTGGGGCCAACGTCCTGACTTTC. It encodes CASSVDIRSSGANVLTF. This chain joins TRBV27 and TRBJ2-6, with TRBD1 as a possible D gene (5 bases). Germline V gene lookup returns CDR1 MNHEY and CDR2 SMNVEV (reference sequence). The CDR3 loop spans 17 amino acids. Trimming stripped 6 bases from V and 0 bases from J, with 15 bases between.

This clonotype was found a few times. V usage is TRBV29-1 and J usage is TRBJ1-2, with no clear D. The CDR3 runs 15 residues. V lost 0 bases and J 4 bases, leaving 15 bases between the germline ends. Germline V lookup: CDR1 SQVTM, CDR2 ANQGSEA. The CDR3 coding sequence is TGCAGCGTTGAAGATAGACCCCTTCCAGCCTATGGCTACACCTTC. This codes for CSVEDRPLPAYGYTF. Together with reference TRBV29-1 and TRBJ1-2, the CDR3 gives the full variable domain: SAVISQKPSRDICQRGTSLTIQCQVDSQVTMMFWYRQQPGQSLTLIATANQGSEATYESGFVIDKFPISRPNLTFSTLTVSNMSPEDSSIYLCSVEDRPLPAYGYTFGSGTRLTVV.

The V gene is TRBV10-2, the J gene TRBJ2-1, with D perhaps being TRBD1 or TRBD2 (7 bases each). Germline CDR1 WSHSY, CDR2 SAAADI. This CDR3 is 14 amino acids long. V lost 0 bases, J lost 8 bases, and 11 bases lay in between. As DNA, the CDR3 is TGCGCCAGCAGTGAGTCGACAGGGAGGGATGAGCAGTTCTTC. Translating gives CASSESTGRDEQFF.

The table lists this clonotype with a few counts. The V call is TRBV4-3, the J call TRBJ2-1, with 9 positions matching TRBD2. CDR1 is LGHNA, CDR2 YSLEER, per germline. The V and J ends lost 0 bases and 2 bases, in that order; junction bases with no gene match: 8. This CDR3 has 18 residues. The CDR3 DNA follows: TGCGCCAGCAGCCAAGAATCGATAGCGGGAGACACCTACAATGAGCAGTTCTTC. This encodes CASSQESIAGDTYNEQFF.

The gene calls are TRBV7-2 and TRBJ2-3, with 7 bases fitting TRBD1. The V gene's germline CDR1 is SGHTA and CDR2 FQGNSA. With 8 bases clipped from V and 2 bases from J, the junction kept 4 bases outside the gene matches. The CDR3 is 13 amino acids. This CDR3 reads CASGRGFTDTQYF. The CDR3 nucleotides read TGTGCCAGCGGCAGGGGGTTCACAGATACGCAGTATTTT.

The V gene is TRBV7-9, the J gene TRBJ1-1; 7 bases align to TRBD1. The J segment lost 1 base and the V segment lost 4 bases, leaving 9 bases of the junction unmatched. Per germline, CDR1 SEHNR and CDR2 FQNEAQ (reference sequence). This CDR3 is built from 16 residues. The CDR3 protein is CASSSRQGPTNTEAFF. CDR3 bases: TGTGCCAGCAGCTCCCGACAGGGCCCTACGAACACTGAAGCTTTCTTT.

This chain joins TRBV30 and TRBJ1-1; D perhaps matches TRBD1 (5 bases). V lost 1 base and J lost 0, with 9 bases in between. CDR3 size: 14 residues. Germline assignment: CDR1 GTSNPN and CDR2 SVGIG (reference sequence). CDR3 sequence reads: CAWSDPGLNTEAFF. CDR3 nucleotides: TGTGCCTGGAGTGACCCAGGGTTGAACACTGAAGCTTTCTTT.

This clonotype turned up a few times. The rearrangement joins TRBV5-4 to TRBJ2-7, with 12 bases that match TRBD2. The junction had 7 bases not matched to a gene; V was cut back by 4 bases and J by 5 bases. The CDR3 is made up of 15 amino acids. The germline gives CDR1 SGHNT, CDR2 YYREEE (reference sequence). The CDR3 region has the DNA TGTGCCAGCAGCCAAGGACTAGCGGGGAGGGACGAGCAGTACTTC. It codes for CASSQGLAGRDEQYF.

This clonotype appeared a few times. The chain has TRBV6-2 or TRBV6-3 and TRBJ2-5, with D perhaps TRBD2 (6 bases). The CDR3 runs 14 residues. Germline V gene sequence: CDR1 MNHEY, CDR2 SVGEGT. V lost 1 base and J 4 bases, leaving 10 bases between the germline ends. The CDR3 reads CASSYYGGGETQYF. CDR3 DNA sequence: TGTGCCAGCAGTTACTACGGGGGTGGAGAGACCCAGTACTTC.